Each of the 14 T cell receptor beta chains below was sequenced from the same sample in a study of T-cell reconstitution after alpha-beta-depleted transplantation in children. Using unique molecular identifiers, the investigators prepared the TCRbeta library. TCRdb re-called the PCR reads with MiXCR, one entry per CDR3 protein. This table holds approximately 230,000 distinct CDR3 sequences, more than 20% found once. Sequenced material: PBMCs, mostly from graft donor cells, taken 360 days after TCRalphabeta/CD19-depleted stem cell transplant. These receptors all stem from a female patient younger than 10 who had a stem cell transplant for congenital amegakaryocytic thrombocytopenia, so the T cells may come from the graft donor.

In DNA form, the CDR3 reads TGTGCCAGCAGAAACCCCAGACAGGGCTATAGCAATCAGCCCCAGCATTTT. This translates into CASRNPRQGYSNQPQHF. This sequence joins TRBV28 and TRBJ1-5; 7 nucleotides match TRBD1. The V gene's germline CDR1 is MDHEN and CDR2 SYDVKM. The CDR3 has 17 residues. J lost 0 bases, V lost 6 bases, and 11 bases had no gene match.

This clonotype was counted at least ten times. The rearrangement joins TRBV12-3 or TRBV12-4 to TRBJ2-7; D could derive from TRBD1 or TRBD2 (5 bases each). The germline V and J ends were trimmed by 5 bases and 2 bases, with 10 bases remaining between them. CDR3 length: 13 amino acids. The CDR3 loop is CASSLGRTYEQYF. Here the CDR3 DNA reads TGTGCCAGCAGTCTGGGACGGACCTACGAGCAGTACTTC.

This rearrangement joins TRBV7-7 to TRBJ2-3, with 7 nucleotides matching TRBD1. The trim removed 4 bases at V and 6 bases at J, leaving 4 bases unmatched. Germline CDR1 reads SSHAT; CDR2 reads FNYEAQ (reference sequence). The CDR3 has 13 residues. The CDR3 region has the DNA TGTGCCAGCAGCTCCACGACAGGGGATACGCAGTATTTT. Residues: CASSSTTGDTQYF.

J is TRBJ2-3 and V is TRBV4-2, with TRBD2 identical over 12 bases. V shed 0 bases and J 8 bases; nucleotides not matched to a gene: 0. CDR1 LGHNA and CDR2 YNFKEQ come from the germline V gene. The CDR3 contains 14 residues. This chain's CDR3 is CASSQETSGGTQYF. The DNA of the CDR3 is TGTGCCAGCAGCCAAGAGACTAGCGGGGGTACGCAGTATTTT.

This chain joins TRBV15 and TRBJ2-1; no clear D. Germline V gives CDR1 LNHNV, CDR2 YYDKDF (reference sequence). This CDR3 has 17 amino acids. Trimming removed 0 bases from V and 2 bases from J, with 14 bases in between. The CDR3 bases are TGTGCCACCAGCAGAGATAAGGACGCAACCACCTACAATGAGCAGTTCTTC. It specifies CATSRDKDATTYNEQFF.

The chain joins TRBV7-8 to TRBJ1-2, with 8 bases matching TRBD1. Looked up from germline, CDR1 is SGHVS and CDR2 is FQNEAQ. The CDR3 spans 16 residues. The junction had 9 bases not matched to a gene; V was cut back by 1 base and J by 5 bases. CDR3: CASSLVRTGNRYGYTF. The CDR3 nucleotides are TGTGCCAGCAGCTTAGTGCGGACAGGGAATCGTTATGGCTACACCTTC.

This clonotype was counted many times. CDR3 loop: CASSNTGDNEQFF. The CDR3, as DNA: TGTGCCAGCAGCAACACAGGGGACAATGAGCAGTTCTTC. The chain has TRBV12-3 or TRBV12-4 and TRBJ2-1; 7 bases agree with TRBD1. V lost 6 bases to trimming and J lost 5 bases; unmatched junction nucleotides: 4. The CDR3 has 13 amino acids.

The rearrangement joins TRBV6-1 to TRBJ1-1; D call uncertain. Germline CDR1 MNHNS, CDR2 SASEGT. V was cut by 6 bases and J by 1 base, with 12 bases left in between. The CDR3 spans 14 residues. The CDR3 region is CASRATTWNTEAFF. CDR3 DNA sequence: TGTGCCAGCAGAGCTACCACGTGGAACACTGAAGCTTTCTTT.

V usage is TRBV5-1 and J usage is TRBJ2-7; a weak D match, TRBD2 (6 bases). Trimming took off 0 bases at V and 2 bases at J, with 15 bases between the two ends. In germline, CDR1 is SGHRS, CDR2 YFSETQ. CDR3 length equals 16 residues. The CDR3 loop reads CASSLEISGATYEQYF. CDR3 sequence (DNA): TGCGCCAGCAGCTTGGAGATTAGCGGAGCAACCTACGAGCAGTACTTC.

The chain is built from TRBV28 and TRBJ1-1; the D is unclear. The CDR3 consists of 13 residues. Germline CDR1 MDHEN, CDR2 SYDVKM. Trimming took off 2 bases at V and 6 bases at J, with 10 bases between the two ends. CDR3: CASSLMGFAEAFF. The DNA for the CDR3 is TGTGCCAGCAGTTTAATGGGTTTCGCTGAAGCTTTCTTT.

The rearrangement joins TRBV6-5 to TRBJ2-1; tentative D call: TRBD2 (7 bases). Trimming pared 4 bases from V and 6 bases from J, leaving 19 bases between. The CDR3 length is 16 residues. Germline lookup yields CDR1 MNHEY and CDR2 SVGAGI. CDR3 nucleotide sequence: TGTGCCAGCAGTTCCTACGGGGGGCAGGTTGGCAATGAGCAGTTCTTC. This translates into CASSSYGGQVGNEQFF.

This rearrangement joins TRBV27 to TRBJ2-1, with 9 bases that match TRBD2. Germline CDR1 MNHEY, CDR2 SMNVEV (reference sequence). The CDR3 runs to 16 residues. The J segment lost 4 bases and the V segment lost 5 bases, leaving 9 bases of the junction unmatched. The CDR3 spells CASSPRLAEIYNEQFF. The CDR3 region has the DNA TGTGCCAGCAGTCCGAGACTAGCGGAGATTTACAATGAGCAGTTCTTC.

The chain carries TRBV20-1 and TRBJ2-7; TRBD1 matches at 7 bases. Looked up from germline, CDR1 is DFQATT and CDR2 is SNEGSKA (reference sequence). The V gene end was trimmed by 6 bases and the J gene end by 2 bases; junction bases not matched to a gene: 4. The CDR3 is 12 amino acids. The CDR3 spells CSASTGTYEQYF. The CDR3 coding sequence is TGCAGTGCGTCGACAGGGACCTACGAGCAGTACTTC.

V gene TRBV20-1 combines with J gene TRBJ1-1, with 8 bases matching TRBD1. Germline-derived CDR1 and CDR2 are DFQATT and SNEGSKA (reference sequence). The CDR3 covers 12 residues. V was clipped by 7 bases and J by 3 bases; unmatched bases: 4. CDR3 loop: CSGAQGDTEAFF. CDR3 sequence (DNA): TGCAGTGGGGCACAGGGGGACACTGAAGCTTTCTTT.